The following is a TCR beta chain sequence with its context. As yet, its antigen is unknown. The sample originates from a study of cytomegalovirus exposure and HLA in healthy donors. It was the approximately 120-subject validation cohort, separate from the approximately 680-subject first cohort, to which the donors belonged. Measured with immunoSEQ multiplex PCR; TCRdb has only the in-frame clones, and not every one. The sample lists under 250,000 clones, about 90% seen once, with about 11% in the top ten. Study-level points and caveats: Both high specificity and high sensitivity reportedly marked the classifier's diagnosis of cytomegalovirus status. Cytomegalovirus-associated TCR beta chains were listed, numbering roughly 150.

This sequence was found in a man younger than 35 in good health and CMV-seropositive. The sequenced sample was PBMCs.

For the CDR3, the DNA is TGTGCCAGCAGTTTTTCAGGGGGCGAGCAGTACTTC. Protein product: CASSFSGGEQYF. V is TRBV27 and J is TRBJ2-7; 7 bases match TRBD1. From germline, CDR1 is MNHEY and CDR2 SMNVEV (reference sequence). This CDR3 is 12 amino acids long. V lost 3 bases, J lost 6 bases, and 2 bases stayed unmatched.